The 22 T cell receptor beta chains reported below all come from one sample, sequenced in a study of cytomegalovirus exposure and HLA in healthy donors. The assay was immunoSEQ multiplex PCR, and TCRdb's table has in-frame clones only and misses some. The sample records about 220,000 clones, around nine tenths being singletons. The sequenced material came from PBMCs. All receptors come from a man younger than 35 in good health and CMV-seronegative.

This clone was picked up one time. The same CDR3 can be traced to other DNA sequences in this sample. The chain is built from TRBV7-9 and TRBJ1-4; TRBD1 matches at 7 bases. Germline-derived CDR1 and CDR2 are SEHNR and FQNEAQ (reference sequence). This CDR3 is built from 14 residues. V trimming: 1 base; J trimming: 5 bases; junction bases outside the gene matches: 1. CDR3 sequence: CASSLGQGNEKLFF. In DNA, the CDR3 is TGTGCCAGCAGCTTAGGACAGGGAAATGAAAAACTGTTTTTT.

The rearrangement uses TRBV5-1 and TRBJ2-5, with TRBD1 matching 7 bases. Trimming took 5 bases from V and 5 from J; bases not matched to a gene: 6. From germline, CDR1 is SGHRS and CDR2 YFSETQ. This CDR3 comprises 13 residues. The CDR3 spells CASSEGARETQYF. In nucleotides, the CDR3 is TGCGCCAGCAGTGAGGGGGCAAGGGAGACCCAGTACTTC.

J is TRBJ1-1 and V is TRBV15; D is possibly TRBD1 (5 bases). Germline V gene data show CDR1 as LNHNV and CDR2 as YYDKDF (reference sequence). Trimming removed 1 base from V and 10 bases from J, with 19 bases in between. This CDR3 spans 15 amino acids. The CDR3 DNA reads as TGTGCCACCAGCAGAGCCCGACAGCCCCGGGTCTCAGCTTTCTTT. It encodes CATSRARQPRVSAFF.

This chain connects TRBV2 to TRBJ2-5; the match to TRBD1 covers 8 bases. Germline CDR1 reads SNHLY; CDR2 reads FYNNEI. Trimming removed 6 bases from V and 3 bases from J; junction bases left unmatched: 3. The CDR3 is 13 residues long. CDR3 nucleotide sequence: TGTGCCAGCAGGGGGACAGGCGAAGAGACCCAGTACTTC. Protein sequence: CASRGTGEETQYF.

This rearrangement joins TRBV28 to TRBJ1-2, with unresolved D. Trimming pared 8 bases from V and 4 bases from J, leaving 11 bases between. The CDR3 runs 12 residues. Germline CDR1 and CDR2: MDHEN and SYDVKM. Here the CDR3 reads CASEYSRYGYTF. CDR3 nucleotide sequence: TGTGCCAGCGAGTACTCCCGCTATGGCTACACCTTC.

The rearrangement uses TRBV5-1 and TRBJ1-1; 10 nucleotides match TRBD1. J was trimmed by 4 bases and V by 0 bases; bases with no gene match: 3. The CDR3 is made up of 15 amino acids. CDR1 is SGHRS and CDR2 is YFSETQ in the germline V gene. CDR3 nucleotides: TGCGCCAGCAGCTTGGGACAGGGGGCGGTCACTGAAGCTTTCTTT. It translates to CASSLGQGAVTEAFF.

This chain joins TRBV12-2 and TRBJ1-5. TRBV12-2 represents a pseudogene. The CDR3 runs to 12 residues. CDR3 bases: TGTGCAAGTCGCCCCCGTGCGAAGCCCCAGCATTTT. It is translated as CASRPRAKPQHF.

The CDR3 DNA follows: TGTGCCATCAGTTCCCTTGAGGGTGGCACTGAAGCTTTCTTT. Encoded protein: CAISSLEGGTEAFF. The chain links TRBV10-3 to TRBJ1-1; no reliable D call. The V gene lost 5 bases and the J gene lost 4 bases, with 14 bases spanning the gap. There are 14 residues in the CDR3. Germline lookup yields CDR1 ENHRY and CDR2 SYGVKD.

CDR3 protein: CAVQQGGNQPQHF. CDR3 coding DNA: TGTGCCGTTCAACAGGGAGGCAATCAGCCCCAGCATTTT. The chain couples TRBV19 to TRBJ1-5; D is possibly TRBD1 (6 bases). This CDR3 has 13 amino acids. The germline V gene encodes CDR1 LNHDA and CDR2 SQIVND (reference sequence). V was pared by 11 bases and J by 2 bases, with 13 bases between.

This chain uses TRBV2 with TRBJ1-6; tentatively, D is TRBD1 (6 bases). The CDR3 is 15 amino acids. V was clipped by 5 bases and J by 6 bases, with 14 bases between them. Looked up from germline, CDR1 is SNHLY and CDR2 is FYNNEI. CDR3 DNA sequence: TGTGCCAGCAGTCGGAGAGGGACACCTAATTCACCCCTCCACTTT. Its protein product is CASSRRGTPNSPLHF.

The V call is TRBV4-1, the J call TRBJ2-4; D possibly corresponds to TRBD1 (6 bases). CDR3 size: 17 residues. Trimming shortened V by 3 bases and J by 1 base, and 16 bases separated the two germline ends. Germline values: CDR1 MGHRA, CDR2 YSYEKL. The CDR3 region has the DNA TGCGCCAGCAGCCAGCCGTTACAGGGAAGGGCCAAAAACATTCAGTACTTC. It codes for CASSQPLQGRAKNIQYF.

This rearrangement joins TRBV13 to TRBJ1-3; D possibly corresponds to TRBD1 (5 bases). Trimming shortened V by 5 bases and J by 4 bases, and 15 bases separated the two germline ends. The CDR3 runs to 15 residues. Germline lookup yields CDR1 PRHDT and CDR2 FYEKMQ (reference sequence). This CDR3 is CASSPGTSIGNTIYF. CDR3 coding DNA: TGTGCCAGCAGCCCTGGGACTTCCATCGGAAACACCATATATTTT.

The count of this clone is one. The CDR3 loop is CASSQGGLGTDSFYGYTF. The DNA of the CDR3 is TGCGCCAGCAGCCAAGGAGGGTTGGGGACAGATTCTTTCTATGGCTACACCTTC. J is TRBJ1-2 and V is TRBV4-3; TRBD1 agrees at 7 bases. Trimming removed 1 base from V and 4 bases from J; junction bases left unmatched: 15. Germline CDR1 LGHNA, CDR2 YSLEER. The length of the CDR3 is 18 residues.

This chain links TRBV7-9 with TRBJ1-3, with a tentative D call TRBD1 (5 bases). This CDR3 has 13 amino acids. Germline V CDR1 and CDR2: SEHNR, FQNEAQ (reference sequence). V lost 1 base, J lost 8 bases, and 9 bases lay in between. The DNA of the CDR3 is TGTGCCAGCAGCTTAGGAGTAGGGGACACCATATATTTT. Translation: CASSLGVGDTIYF.

The chain recombines TRBV10-2 with TRBJ1-6, with 7 bases matching TRBD1. In germline, CDR1 is WSHSY, CDR2 SAAADI. The ends lost 3 bases at V and 10 bases at J; junction bases unmatched: 15. This CDR3 spans 17 amino acids. For the CDR3, the DNA is TGCGCCAGCAGTGACCACCGTGCCGGACAGGCCGGCTCACCCCTCCACTTT. Translation gives CASSDHRAGQAGSPLHF.

V and J are TRBV28 and TRBJ2-1; D may be TRBD2 (6 bases). V lost 5 bases to trimming and J lost 0 bases, with 8 bases between them. The CDR3 covers 14 residues. Germline CDR1 and CDR2: MDHEN and SYDVKM. CDR3 amino acids: CASSPGDSYNEQFF. CDR3 bases: TGTGCCAGCAGTCCGGGAGACTCCTACAATGAGCAGTTCTTC. Full variable domain (outside the CDR3, taken from reference TRBV28 and TRBJ2-1): DVKVTQSSRYLVKRTGEKVFLECVQDMDHENMFWYRQDPGLGLRLIYFSYDVKMKEKGDIPEGYSVSREKKERFSLILESASTNQTSMYLCASSPGDSYNEQFFGPGTRLTVL.

The chain combines TRBV28 with TRBJ2-3; a weak D match, TRBD2 (6 bases). The CDR3 extends over 13 amino acids. Germline V gives CDR1 MDHEN, CDR2 SYDVKM. Trimming shortened V by 4 bases and J by 10 bases, and 15 bases separated the two germline ends. CDR3 DNA sequence: TGTGCCAGCAGTTACAATCGACTAGTAGCGCAGTATTTT. It specifies CASSYNRLVAQYF.

This clone is a singleton in its sample. The DNA of the CDR3 is TGCGCCAGCAGCTTGAGTTACGCGGGAGGTATCTACGAGCAGTACTTC. It encodes CASSLSYAGGIYEQYF. The chain links TRBV5-1 to TRBJ2-7; 8 positions match TRBD2. The CDR3 length is 16 residues. Germline CDR1 and CDR2: SGHRS and YFSETQ. Trimming cost V 1 base and J 3 bases; bases outside gene matches: 9. The entire variable domain, with the rest obtained from reference TRBV5-1 and TRBJ2-7, is as follows: KAGVTQTPRYLIKTRGQQVTLSCSPISGHRSVSWYQQTPGQGLQFLFEYFSETQRNKGNFPGRFSGRQFSNSRSEMNVSTLELGDSALYLCASSLSYAGGIYEQYFGPGTRLTVT.

The chain couples TRBV6-6 to TRBJ2-1; D remains unclear. CDR1 and CDR2 from the germline V gene are MNHNY and SVGAGI (reference sequence). Trimming pared 6 bases from V and 9 bases from J, leaving 12 bases between. This CDR3 comprises 12 residues. CDR3 DNA: TGTGCCAGCAGGCCGACCGGGTTTGAGCAGTTCTTC. Amino acids: CASRPTGFEQFF.

The genes are TRBV4-3 and TRBJ1-4; unclear D gene. The CDR3 is made up of 15 amino acids. Germline-derived CDR1 and CDR2 are LGHNA and YSLEER. Deletions cut 4 bases from V and 6 bases from J, with 15 bases between. CDR3 in DNA: TGCGCCAGCAGCCCTGGGAGTGGTCTTGATGAAAAACTGTTTTTT. Encoded protein: CASSPGSGLDEKLFF.

The V and J genes are TRBV9 and TRBJ2-1, with D possibly matching TRBD2 (6 bases). The V gene lost 2 bases and the J gene lost 6 bases, with 12 bases spanning the gap. The length of the CDR3 is 14 residues. Germline CDR1 reads SGDLS; CDR2 reads YYNGEE. The CDR3, as DNA: TGTGCCAGCAGCGTCGAACTAGCCGGCAATGAGCAGTTCTTC. It yields the protein CASSVELAGNEQFF.

The chain links TRBV6-5 to TRBJ2-7, with 12 nucleotides matching TRBD1. V dropped 2 bases and J dropped 7; count of bases not matched to a gene: 3. The CDR3 is 14 amino acids. The germline gives CDR1 MNHEY, CDR2 SVGAGI. CDR3 amino acids: CASSYGTGGREQYF. The CDR3 nucleotides read TGTGCCAGCAGTTACGGGACAGGGGGCCGAGAGCAGTACTTC.